This TCR beta chain is drawn from a study of T cell changes during pregnancy in multiple sclerosis. Trimming took off 5 bases at V and 0 bases at J, with 17 bases between the two ends. Germline CDR1 is SGHRS and CDR2 is YFSETQ. The CDR3 is made up of 16 amino acids. Sequenced by immunoSEQ multiplex PCR; TCRdb stores in-frame clones only, minus some. The table has around 80,000 clones, about 90% seen once. V usage is TRBV5-1 and J usage is TRBJ1-1; tentative D call: TRBD1 (6 bases). The source of this sequence is a female donor with multiple sclerosis, enrolled in a pregnancy study. The specimen comprised peripheral blood, sampled before pregnancy. The CDR3 bases are TGCGCCAGCAGGTGGACAGACCAGAGTATGAACACTGAAGCTTTCTTT. Protein sequence: CASRWTDQSMNTEAFF.